One sample yielded the 8 T cell receptor beta chains listed below, sequenced in a study of T-cell memory formation after mild COVID-19. TCRdb recomputed calls from the 5' RACE reads with MiXCR, one row per CDR3 protein. The data contain over 500,000 distinct CDR3 sequences, around 16% of them seen just once; the ten biggest clones take up around 7.8%. Sequencing input: PBMCs or a T cell subset sorted from them (not recorded which). All receptors come from an adult woman who had mild COVID-19 (a few samples of this study predate the infection). Cell type and time point are not known.

The V gene is TRBV30, the J gene TRBJ2-5, with D perhaps matching TRBD1 (7 bases). V was clipped by 5 bases and J by 2 bases, with 18 bases between them. Germline CDR1 reads GTSNPN; CDR2 reads SVGIG (reference sequence). This CDR3 has 15 residues. The CDR3 is CAWGGDSTLQETQYF. In DNA form, the CDR3 reads TGTGCCTGGGGAGGGGACAGCACCCTTCAAGAGACCCAGTACTTC.

The chain carries TRBV7-8 and TRBJ2-7, with D tentatively TRBD2 (5 bases). V lost 5 bases and J 7 bases, leaving 21 bases between the germline ends. The CDR3 contains 15 residues. Germline assignment: CDR1 SGHVS and CDR2 FQNEAQ. The CDR3 spells CASSQTADGKGEQYF. CDR3 sequence (DNA): TGTGCCAGCAGCCAGACCGCGGACGGGAAAGGAGAGCAGTACTTC.

Only a few counts were recorded for this clonotype. This chain uses TRBV28 with TRBJ1-1, with D unclear. The V gene's germline CDR1 is MDHEN and CDR2 SYDVKM. The CDR3 is 13 residues long. The V end lost 5 bases, the J end lost 10 bases, and 17 bases lay between the germline ends. This CDR3 reads CASSPRPVLIAFF. In nucleotides, the CDR3 is TGTGCCAGCAGTCCACGTCCAGTCCTTATAGCTTTCTTT.

The J gene is TRBJ2-1, the V gene TRBV4-1, with 9 bases fitting TRBD2. Germline V gene data show CDR1 as MGHRA and CDR2 as YSYEKL. Unmatched junction bases numbered 9, after V lost 2 bases and J lost 4 bases. This CDR3 has 17 amino acids. CDR3 region: CASSQKPGLASYNEQFF. In DNA form, the CDR3 reads TGCGCCAGCAGCCAAAAACCGGGACTAGCATCTTACAATGAGCAGTTCTTC.

This clonotype was found a few times. The genes are TRBV7-8 and TRBJ2-2; D unclear. CDR1 and CDR2 (germline): SGHVS, FQNEAQ. Trimming removed 5 bases from V and 5 bases from J, with 6 bases in between. The CDR3 contains 12 residues. The CDR3 loop reads CASSRRTGELFF. The CDR3 DNA follows: TGTGCCAGCAGCCGTCGGACCGGGGAGCTGTTTTTT.

The chain uses TRBV6-2 or TRBV6-3 and TRBJ2-1; D ambiguous. CDR1 and CDR2 (germline): MNHEY, SVGEGT. Trimming cost V 5 bases and J 0 bases, with 11 bases left between them. The CDR3 has 15 amino acids. This chain's CDR3 is CASSRLASSYNEQFF. The CDR3 DNA sequence: TGTGCCAGCAGTCGCCTTGCCAGCTCCTACAATGAGCAGTTCTTC.

This clonotype has only a few counts. The gene calls are TRBV5-1 and TRBJ1-3; 7 positions agree with TRBD1. The germline CDR1 and CDR2 sequences are SGHRS and YFSETQ. The CDR3 extends over 16 amino acids. V was pared by 5 bases and J by 3 bases, with 11 bases of the junction left unmatched. CDR3 DNA: TGCGCCAGCAGTCCCCAGGGGGAAGGCTTTGGAAACACCATATATTTT. Protein product: CASSPQGEGFGNTIYF.

The chain joins TRBV12-3 or TRBV12-4 to TRBJ1-1; the D is unclear. The CDR3 sequence is 12 residues long. Trimming removed 6 bases at V and 7 bases at J, with 12 bases between. The CDR3 sequence is CASRTYTDEAFF. The CDR3 DNA sequence: TGTGCCAGCAGGACATACACGGATGAAGCTTTCTTT.